The present T cell receptor (beta chain) was sequenced within a study of blood T cell repertoires in COVID-19. Germline trimming cut 3 bases from V and 5 bases from J; bases unmatched to any gene: 6. The CDR3 extends over 14 amino acids. Germline V CDR1 and CDR2: LNHDA, SQIVND (reference sequence). Using immunoSEQ multiplex PCR, the repertoire was profiled, and TCRdb retains in-frame clones only, with some absent. The data contain 150,000 to 190,000 clones, approximately 84% of them singletons. The chain couples TRBV19 to TRBJ1-2, with 7 bases that match TRBD1. Sample: peripheral blood. The receptor comes from a woman aged 55-69 years with COVID-19, enrolled during active disease. The CDR3 reads CASSIPGGFYGYTF. The DNA of the CDR3 is TGTGCCAGTAGTATCCCAGGGGGATTTTATGGCTACACCTTC. Full variable domain (missing parts from reference TRBV19 and TRBJ1-2): DGGITQSPKYLFRKEGQNVTLSCEQNLNHDAMYWYRQDPGQGLRLIYYSQIVNDFQKGDIAEGYSVSREKKESFPLTVTSAQKNPTAFYLCASSIPGGFYGYTFGSGTRLTVV.